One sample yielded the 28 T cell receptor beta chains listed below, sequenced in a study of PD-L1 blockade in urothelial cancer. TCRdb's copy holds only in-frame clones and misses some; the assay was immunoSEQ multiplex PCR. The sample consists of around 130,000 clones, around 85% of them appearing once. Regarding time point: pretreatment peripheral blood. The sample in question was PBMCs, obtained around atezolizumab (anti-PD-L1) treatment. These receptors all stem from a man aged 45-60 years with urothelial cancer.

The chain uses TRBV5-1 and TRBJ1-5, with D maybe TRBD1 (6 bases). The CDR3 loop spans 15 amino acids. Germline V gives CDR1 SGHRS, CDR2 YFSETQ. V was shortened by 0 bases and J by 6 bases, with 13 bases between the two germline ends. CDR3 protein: CASSLAGGGGQPQHF. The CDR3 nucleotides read TGCGCCAGCAGCTTGGCCGGCGGGGGCGGTCAGCCCCAGCATTTT.

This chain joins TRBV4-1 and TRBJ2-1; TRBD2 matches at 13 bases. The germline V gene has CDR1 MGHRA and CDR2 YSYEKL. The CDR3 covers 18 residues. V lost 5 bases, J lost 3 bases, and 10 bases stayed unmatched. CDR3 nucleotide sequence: TGCGCCAGCAGCGGGCCCGGGACTAGCGGGATGGGCTACAATGAGCAGTTCTTC. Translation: CASSGPGTSGMGYNEQFF.

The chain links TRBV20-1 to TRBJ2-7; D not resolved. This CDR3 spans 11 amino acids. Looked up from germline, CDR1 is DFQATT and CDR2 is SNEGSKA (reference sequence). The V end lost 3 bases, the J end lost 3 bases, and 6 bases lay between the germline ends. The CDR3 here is CSARLSYEQYF. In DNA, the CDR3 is TGCAGTGCTAGGTTGAGCTACGAGCAGTACTTC.

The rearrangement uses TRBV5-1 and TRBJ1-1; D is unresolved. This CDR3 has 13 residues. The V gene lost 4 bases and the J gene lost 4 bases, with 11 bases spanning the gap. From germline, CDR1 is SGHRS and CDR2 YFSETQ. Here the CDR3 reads CASSNGLSTEAFF. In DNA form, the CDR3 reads TGCGCCAGCAGCAATGGACTGAGCACTGAAGCTTTCTTT.

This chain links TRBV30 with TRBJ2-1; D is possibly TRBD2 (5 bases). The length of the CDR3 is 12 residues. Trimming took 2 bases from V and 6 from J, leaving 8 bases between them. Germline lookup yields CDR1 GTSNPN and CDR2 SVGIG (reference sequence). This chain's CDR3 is CAWSPSFNEQFF. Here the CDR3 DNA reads TGTGCCTGGAGTCCTAGCTTCAATGAGCAGTTCTTC.

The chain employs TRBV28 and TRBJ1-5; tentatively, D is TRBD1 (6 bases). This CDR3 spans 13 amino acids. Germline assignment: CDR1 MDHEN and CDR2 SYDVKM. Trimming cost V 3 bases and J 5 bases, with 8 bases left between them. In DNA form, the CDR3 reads TGTGCCAGCAGTTTGCAGGGGCATCAGCCCCAGCATTTT. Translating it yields CASSLQGHQPQHF.

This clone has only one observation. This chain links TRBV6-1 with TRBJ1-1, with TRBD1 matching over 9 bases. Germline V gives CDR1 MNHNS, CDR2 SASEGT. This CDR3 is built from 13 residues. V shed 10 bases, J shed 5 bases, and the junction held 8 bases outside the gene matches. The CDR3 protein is CAIQGQGQTEAFF. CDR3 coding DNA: TGTGCCATCCAGGGACAGGGACAAACTGAAGCTTTCTTT.

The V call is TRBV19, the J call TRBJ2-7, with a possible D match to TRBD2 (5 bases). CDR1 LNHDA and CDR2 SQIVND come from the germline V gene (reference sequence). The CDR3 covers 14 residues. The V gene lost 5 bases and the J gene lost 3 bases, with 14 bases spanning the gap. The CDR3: CASSYQSGLYEQYF. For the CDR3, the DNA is TGTGCCAGTAGTTACCAGTCCGGACTCTACGAGCAGTACTTC.

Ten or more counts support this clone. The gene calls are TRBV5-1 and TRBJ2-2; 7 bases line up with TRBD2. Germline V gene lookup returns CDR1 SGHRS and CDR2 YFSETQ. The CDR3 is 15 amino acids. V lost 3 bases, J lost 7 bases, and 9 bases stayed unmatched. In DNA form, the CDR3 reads TGCGCCAGCAGCTCGACCCTCGGCGGGAGCGGGGAGCTGTTTTTT. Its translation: CASSSTLGGSGELFF.

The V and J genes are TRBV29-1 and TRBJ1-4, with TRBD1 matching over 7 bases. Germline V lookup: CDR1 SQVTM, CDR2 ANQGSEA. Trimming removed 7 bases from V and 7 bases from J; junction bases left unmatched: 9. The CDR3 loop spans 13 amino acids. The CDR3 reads CSANRGGGEKLFF. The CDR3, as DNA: TGCAGCGCTAACAGGGGCGGCGGTGAAAAACTGTTTTTT. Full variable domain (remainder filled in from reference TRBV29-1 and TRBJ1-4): SAVISQKPSRDICQRGTSLTIQCQVDSQVTMMFWYRQQPGQSLTLIATANQGSEATYESGFVIDKFPISRPNLTFSTLTVSNMSPEDSSIYLCSANRGGGEKLFFGSGTQLSVL.

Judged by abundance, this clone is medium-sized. The CDR3, as DNA: TGTGCCAGCAGTGAAAAGGAGAATGAAAAACTGTTTTTT. The encoded protein is CASSEKENEKLFF. This sequence joins TRBV6-4 and TRBJ1-4; the D is unclear. Germline V lookup: CDR1 MRHNA, CDR2 SNTAGT. This CDR3 has 13 residues. Trimming cost V 3 bases and J 5 bases, with 7 bases left between them.

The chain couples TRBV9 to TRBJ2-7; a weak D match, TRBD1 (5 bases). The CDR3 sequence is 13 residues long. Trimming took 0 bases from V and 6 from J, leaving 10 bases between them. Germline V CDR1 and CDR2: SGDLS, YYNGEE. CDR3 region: CASSVGQGPEQYF. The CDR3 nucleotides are TGTGCCAGCAGCGTAGGGCAGGGCCCCGAGCAGTACTTC.

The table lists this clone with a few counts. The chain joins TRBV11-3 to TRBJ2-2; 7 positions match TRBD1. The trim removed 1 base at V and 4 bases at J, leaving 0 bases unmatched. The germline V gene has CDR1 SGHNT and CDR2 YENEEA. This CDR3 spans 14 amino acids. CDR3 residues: CASSLGQGTGELFF. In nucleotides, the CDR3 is TGTGCCAGCAGCTTAGGACAGGGCACCGGGGAGCTGTTTTTT.

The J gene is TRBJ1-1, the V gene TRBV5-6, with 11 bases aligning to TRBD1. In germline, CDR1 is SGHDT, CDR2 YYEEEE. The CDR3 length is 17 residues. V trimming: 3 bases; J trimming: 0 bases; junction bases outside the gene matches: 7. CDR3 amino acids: CASSWGQGGAMNTEAFF. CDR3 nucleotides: TGTGCCAGCAGCTGGGGACAGGGGGGGGCAATGAACACTGAAGCTTTCTTT.

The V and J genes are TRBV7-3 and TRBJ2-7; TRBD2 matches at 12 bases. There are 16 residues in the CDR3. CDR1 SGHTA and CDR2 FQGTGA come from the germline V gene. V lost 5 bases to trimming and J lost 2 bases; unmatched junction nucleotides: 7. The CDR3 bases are TGTGCCAGCAGCCCCTCTAGCGGGAGGGTTACCTACGAGCAGTACTTC. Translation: CASSPSSGRVTYEQYF.

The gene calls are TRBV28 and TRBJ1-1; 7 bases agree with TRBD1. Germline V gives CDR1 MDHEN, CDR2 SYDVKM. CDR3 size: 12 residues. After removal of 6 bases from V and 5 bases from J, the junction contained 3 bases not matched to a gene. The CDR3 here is CASRLQGTEAFF. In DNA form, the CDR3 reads TGTGCCAGCAGGCTACAGGGGACTGAAGCTTTCTTT.

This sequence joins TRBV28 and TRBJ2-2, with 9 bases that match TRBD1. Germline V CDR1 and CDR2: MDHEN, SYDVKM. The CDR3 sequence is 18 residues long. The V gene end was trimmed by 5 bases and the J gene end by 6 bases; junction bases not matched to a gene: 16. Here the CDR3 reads CASSHHTGQGKDSGELFF. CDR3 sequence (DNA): TGTGCCAGCAGTCACCATACTGGACAGGGGAAGGATTCCGGGGAGCTGTTTTTT.

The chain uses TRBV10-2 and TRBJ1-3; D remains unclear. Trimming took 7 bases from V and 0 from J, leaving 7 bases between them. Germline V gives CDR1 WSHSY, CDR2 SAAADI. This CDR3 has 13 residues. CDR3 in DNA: TGCGCCAGCATCGCTAACTCTGGAAACACCATATATTTT. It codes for CASIANSGNTIYF.

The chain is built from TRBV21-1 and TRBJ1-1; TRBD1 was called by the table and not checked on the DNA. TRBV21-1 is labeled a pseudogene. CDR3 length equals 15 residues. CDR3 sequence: CASSKEAGKYTEAFF. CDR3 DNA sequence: TGTGCCAGCAGCAAAGAGGCAGGGAAGTACACTGAAGCTTTCTTT.

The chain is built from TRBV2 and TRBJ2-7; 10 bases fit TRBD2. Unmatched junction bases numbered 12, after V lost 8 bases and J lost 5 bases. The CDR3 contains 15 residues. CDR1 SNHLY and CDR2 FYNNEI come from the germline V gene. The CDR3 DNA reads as TGTGCCAGCTCCCACCCGGGACTAGCGACAAACGAGCAGTACTTC. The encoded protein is CASSHPGLATNEQYF.

The CDR3 DNA reads TGTGCCAGCAGTTTAGTGAGACAGGTTGGGGAAAAACTGTTTTTT. Residues: CASSLVRQVGEKLFF. The chain couples TRBV27 to TRBJ1-4; a possible D gene is TRBD1 (6 bases). The germline CDR1 and CDR2 sequences are MNHEY and SMNVEV (reference sequence). V was clipped by 2 bases and J by 8 bases, with 15 bases between them. This CDR3 is built from 15 residues.

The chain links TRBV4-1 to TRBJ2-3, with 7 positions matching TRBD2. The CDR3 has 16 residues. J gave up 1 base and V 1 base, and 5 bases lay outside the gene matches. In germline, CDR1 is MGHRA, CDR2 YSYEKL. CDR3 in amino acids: CASSQVKSGGTDTQYF. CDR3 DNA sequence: TGCGCCAGCAGCCAAGTAAAGAGCGGGGGCACAGATACGCAGTATTTT.

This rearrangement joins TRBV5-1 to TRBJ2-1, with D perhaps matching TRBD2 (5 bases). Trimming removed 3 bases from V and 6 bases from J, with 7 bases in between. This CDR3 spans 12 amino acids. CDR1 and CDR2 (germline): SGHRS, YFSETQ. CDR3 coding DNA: TGCGCCAGCAGCTCACTAGGCAATGAGCAGTTCTTC. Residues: CASSSLGNEQFF. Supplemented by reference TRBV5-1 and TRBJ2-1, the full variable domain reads KAGVTQTPRYLIKTRGQQVTLSCSPISGHRSVSWYQQTPGQGLQFLFEYFSETQRNKGNFPGRFSGRQFSNSRSEMNVSTLELGDSALYLCASSSLGNEQFFGPGTRLTVL.

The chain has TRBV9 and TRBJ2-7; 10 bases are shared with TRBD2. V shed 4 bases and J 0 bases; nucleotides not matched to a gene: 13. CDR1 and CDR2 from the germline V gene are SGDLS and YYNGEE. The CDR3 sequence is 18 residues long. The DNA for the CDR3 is TGTGCCAGCAGCCCCGGGACGGGGACTAGCGTGGGCTCCTACGAGCAGTACTTC. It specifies CASSPGTGTSVGSYEQYF. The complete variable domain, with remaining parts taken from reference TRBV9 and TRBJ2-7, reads DSGVTQTPKHLITATGQRVTLRCSPRSGDLSVYWYQQSLDQGLQFLIQYYNGEERAKGNILERFSAQQFPDLHSELNLSSLELGDSALYFCASSPGTGTSVGSYEQYFGPGTRLTVT.

For the CDR3, the DNA is TGCGCCAGCAGCTTGGACAGCTCTAACTATGGCTACACCTTC. Its translation: CASSLDSSNYGYTF. The chain employs TRBV5-1 and TRBJ1-2; D unclear. The germline gives CDR1 SGHRS, CDR2 YFSETQ. The CDR3 extends over 14 amino acids. Between the trimmed V and J ends, which lost 0 bases and 0 bases, there was a span of 6 bases.

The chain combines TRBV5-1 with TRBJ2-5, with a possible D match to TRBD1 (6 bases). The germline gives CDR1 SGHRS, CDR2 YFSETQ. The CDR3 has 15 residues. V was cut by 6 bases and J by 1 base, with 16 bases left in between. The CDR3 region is CASTRLQGVQETQYF. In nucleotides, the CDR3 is TGCGCCAGCACCAGGCTACAGGGCGTCCAAGAGACCCAGTACTTC. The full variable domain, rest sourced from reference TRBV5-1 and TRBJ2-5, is KAGVTQTPRYLIKTRGQQVTLSCSPISGHRSVSWYQQTPGQGLQFLFEYFSETQRNKGNFPGRFSGRQFSNSRSEMNVSTLELGDSALYLCASTRLQGVQETQYFGPGTRLLVL.

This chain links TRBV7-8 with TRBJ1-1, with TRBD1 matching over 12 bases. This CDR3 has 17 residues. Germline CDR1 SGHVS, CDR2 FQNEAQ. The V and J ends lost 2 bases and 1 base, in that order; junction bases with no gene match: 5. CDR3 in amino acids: CASSLRGQGAANTEAFF. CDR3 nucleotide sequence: TGTGCCAGCAGCTTAAGGGGACAGGGGGCTGCGAACACTGAAGCTTTCTTT.

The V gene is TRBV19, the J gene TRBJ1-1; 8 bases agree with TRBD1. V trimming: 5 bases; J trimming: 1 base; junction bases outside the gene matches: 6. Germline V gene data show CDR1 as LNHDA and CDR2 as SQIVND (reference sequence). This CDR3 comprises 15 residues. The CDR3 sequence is CASSPRQGRNTEAFF. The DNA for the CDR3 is TGTGCCAGTAGTCCGCGACAGGGGAGGAACACTGAAGCTTTCTTT.